A selection of T cell receptor beta chains follows, all from one sample in a study of identical twins. TCRdb ran MiXCR on the 5' RACE reads and lists one entry per CDR3 protein. The sample consists of approximately 1.8 million distinct CDR3 sequences, around a third of them appearing once. The source material was cord blood. The source is a newborn girl in good health. Each CDR3 is given with its conserved first and last residue. A D gene is named only where the DNA matches it firmly. Clone size is given for some rows only: seen once, a few or many times, or a class if the clone is expanded.

J: TRBJ2-1; size: .; V: TRBV4-1; D: TRBD2; length: 15; CDR3: CASSPLTGGPNEQFF; DNA: TGCGCCAGCAGCCCGCTAACGGGGGGGCCCAATGAGCAGTTCTTC
J: TRBJ1-5; size: .; V: TRBV3-1; D: .; length: 15; CDR3: CASSPNAPGEQPQHF; DNA: TGTGCCAGCAGCCCGAACGCCCCTGGGGAACAGCCCCAGCATTTT
J: TRBJ2-1; size: .; V: TRBV27; D: .; length: 14; CDR3: CASSLNGRSPEQFF; DNA: TGTGCCAGCAGTTTAAACGGGAGAAGCCCTGAGCAGTTCTTC
J: TRBJ1-4; size: many; V: TRBV27; D: .; length: 16; CDR3: CASSLSSGAINEKLFF; DNA: TGTGCCAGCAGTTTAAGTTCGGGGGCCATTAATGAAAAACTGTTTTTT
J: TRBJ2-5; size: .; V: TRBV27; D: TRBD2; length: 15; CDR3: CASRPWTSGLETQYF; DNA: TGTGCCAGCAGACCCTGGACTAGCGGTTTGGAGACCCAGTACTTC
J: TRBJ2-7; size: few; V: TRBV28; D: .; length: 17; CDR3: CASSLWFLASDSYEQYF; DNA: TGTGCCAGCAGTTTATGGTTTCTAGCCTCTGACTCCTACGAGCAGTACTTC
J: TRBJ1-1; size: .; V: TRBV12-5; D: .; length: 12; CDR3: CASGISNTEAFF; DNA: TGTGCTAGTGGTATTTCGAACACTGAAGCTTTCTTT
J: TRBJ1-2; size: .; V: TRBV30; D: TRBD1; length: 14; CDR3: CAWSVLEGQGPYTF; DNA: TGTGCCTGGAGTGTACTTGAAGGACAGGGGCCCTACACCTTC
J: TRBJ1-5; size: few; V: TRBV6-2/TRBV6-3; D: .; length: 16; CDR3: CASSYSPGAPNQPQHF; DNA: TGTGCCAGCAGTTACTCCCCAGGAGCTCCTAATCAGCCCCAGCATTTT
J: TRBJ2-3; size: few; V: TRBV7-2; D: TRBD2; length: 17; CDR3: CASRRWGGGPSTDTQYF; DNA: TGTGCCAGCCGACGTTGGGGCGGGGGACCAAGCACAGATACGCAGTATTTT
J: TRBJ2-2; size: few; V: TRBV24-1; D: .; length: 15; CDR3: CATSDWGDNTGELFF; DNA: TGTGCCACCAGTGATTGGGGCGACAACACCGGGGAGCTGTTTTTT
J: TRBJ1-5; size: .; V: TRBV27; D: TRBD1; length: 18; CDR3: CASSSSRDRGYSNQPQHF; DNA: TGTGCCAGCAGTTCCTCCAGGGACAGGGGGTATAGCAATCAGCCCCAGCATTTT
J: TRBJ2-4; size: .; V: TRBV12-3/TRBV12-4; D: .; length: 10; CDR3: CASSSGHQYF; DNA: TGTGCCAGCAGTTCAGGACACCAGTACTTC
J: TRBJ1-2; size: many; V: TRBV7-2; D: TRBD1; length: 14; CDR3: CASSPSGGDYGYTF; DNA: TGTGCCAGCAGCCCATCAGGGGGCGACTATGGCTACACCTTC
J: TRBJ1-2; size: .; V: TRBV29-1; D: .; length: 12; CDR3: CSVGRAENGYTF; DNA: TGCAGCGTTGGCCGGGCCGAGAATGGCTACACCTTC
J: TRBJ2-3; size: .; V: TRBV27; D: TRBD2; length: 17; CDR3: CASKRTSGGIRTDTQYF; DNA: TGTGCCAGCAAACGCACTAGCGGGGGGATTCGCACAGATACGCAGTATTTT
J: TRBJ1-4; size: few; V: TRBV20-1; D: .; length: 13; CDR3: CSAIRDPNEKLFF; DNA: TGCAGTGCGATCCGGGATCCTAATGAAAAACTGTTTTTT
J: TRBJ2-7; size: few; V: TRBV7-9; D: .; length: 13; CDR3: CASSLDSSNEQYF; DNA: TGTGCCAGCAGCTTAGACAGTTCCAACGAGCAGTACTTC
J: TRBJ2-3; size: few; V: TRBV20-1; D: .; length: 11; CDR3: CSASSPDTQYF; DNA: TGCAGTGCTAGTTCCCCAGATACGCAGTATTTT
J: TRBJ1-5; size: .; V: TRBV6-5; D: .; length: 20; CDR3: CASSYSYREFPEYSNQPQHF; DNA: TGTGCCAGCAGTTACTCGTACAGGGAATTCCCCGAATATAGCAATCAGCCCCAGCATTTT
J: TRBJ2-1; size: few; V: TRBV19; D: TRBD2; length: 16; CDR3: CASSIRTSGFYNEQFF; DNA: TGTGCCAGTAGTATCAGGACTAGCGGCTTCTACAATGAGCAGTTCTTC
J: TRBJ2-3; size: .; V: TRBV20-1; D: .; length: 12; CDR3: CSARRRADTQYF; DNA: TGCAGTGCTAGACGACGAGCAGATACGCAGTATTTT